This TCR beta chain was found in a study of blood T cells in healthy people across ages. General observations from the study: Considered underestimates were the diversity estimates obtained from one million T cells.

To note about this clonotype: Its cognate antigen is unknown.

Primed by a sample-barcoded 5' primer and a J-beta primer mix, a second PCR proceeded for about 6 to 11 cycles. Each CDR3 protein gets one entry after TCRdb re-called the 5' RACE reads with MiXCR. This sample carries approximately 800,000 distinct CDR3 sequences, 58% of them seen once, and the ten largest clones take about 20%. Trimming took off 0 bases at V and 6 bases at J, with 10 bases between the two ends. The length of the CDR3 is 15 residues. Looked up from germline, CDR1 is SGDLS and CDR2 is YYNGEE. The V and J genes are TRBV9 and TRBJ1-6; D is undetermined. Sequencing was done on a sample of blood. The receptor was derived from a man in his thirties or forties in good health. The CDR3 DNA is TGTGCCAGCAGCGTAGGTCCGTTCCTTAATTCACCCCTCCACTTT. It is translated as CASSVGPFLNSPLHF.